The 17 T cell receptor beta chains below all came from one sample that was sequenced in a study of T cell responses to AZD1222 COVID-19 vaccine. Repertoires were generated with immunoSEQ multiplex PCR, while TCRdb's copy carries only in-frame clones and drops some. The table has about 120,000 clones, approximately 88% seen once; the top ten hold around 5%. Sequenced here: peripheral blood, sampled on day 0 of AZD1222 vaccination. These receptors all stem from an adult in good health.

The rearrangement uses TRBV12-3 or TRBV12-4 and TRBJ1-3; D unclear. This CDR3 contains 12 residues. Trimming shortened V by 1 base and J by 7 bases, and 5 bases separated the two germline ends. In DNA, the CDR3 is TGTGCCAGCAGTTTAGGCGCCAACACCATATATTTT. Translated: CASSLGANTIYF.

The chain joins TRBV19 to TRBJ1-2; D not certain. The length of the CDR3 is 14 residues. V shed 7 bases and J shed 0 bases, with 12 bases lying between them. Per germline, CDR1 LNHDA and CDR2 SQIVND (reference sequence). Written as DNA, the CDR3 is TGTGCCAGTACCTTAGGCTTAGCTAACTATGGCTACACCTTC. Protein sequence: CASTLGLANYGYTF.

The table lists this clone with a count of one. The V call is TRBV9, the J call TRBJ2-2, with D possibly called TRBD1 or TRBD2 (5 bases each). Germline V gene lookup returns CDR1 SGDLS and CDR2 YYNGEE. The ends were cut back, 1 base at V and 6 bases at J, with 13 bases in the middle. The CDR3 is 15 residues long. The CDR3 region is CASSVRGGDPGELFF. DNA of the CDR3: TGTGCCAGCAGCGTAAGGGGTGGGGACCCCGGGGAGCTGTTTTTT.

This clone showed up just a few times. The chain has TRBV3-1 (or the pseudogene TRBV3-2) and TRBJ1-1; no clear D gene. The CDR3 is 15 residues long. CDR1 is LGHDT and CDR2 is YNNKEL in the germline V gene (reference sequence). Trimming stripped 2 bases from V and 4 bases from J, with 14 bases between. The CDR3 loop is CASSQRPGEGTEAFF. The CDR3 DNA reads TGTGCCAGCAGCCAACGGCCGGGTGAGGGCACTGAAGCTTTCTTT.

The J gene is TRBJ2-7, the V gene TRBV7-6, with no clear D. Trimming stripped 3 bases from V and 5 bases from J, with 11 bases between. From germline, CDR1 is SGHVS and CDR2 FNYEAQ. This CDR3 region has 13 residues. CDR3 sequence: CASSLDHTHEQYF. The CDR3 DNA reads TGTGCCAGCAGCTTGGACCATACTCACGAGCAGTACTTC.

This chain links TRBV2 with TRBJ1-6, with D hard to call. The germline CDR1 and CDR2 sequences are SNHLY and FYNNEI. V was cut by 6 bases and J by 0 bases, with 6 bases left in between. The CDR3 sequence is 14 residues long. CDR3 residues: CASSRSSYNSPLHF. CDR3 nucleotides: TGTGCCAGCAGCCGGAGCTCCTATAATTCACCCCTCCACTTT.

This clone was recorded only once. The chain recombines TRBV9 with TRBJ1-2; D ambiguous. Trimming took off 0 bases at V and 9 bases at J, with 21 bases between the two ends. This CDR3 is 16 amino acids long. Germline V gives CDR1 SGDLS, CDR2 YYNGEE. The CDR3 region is CASSVAAGGLGVSYTF. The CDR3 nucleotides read TGTGCCAGCAGCGTAGCTGCGGGCGGATTGGGCGTAAGCTACACCTTC.

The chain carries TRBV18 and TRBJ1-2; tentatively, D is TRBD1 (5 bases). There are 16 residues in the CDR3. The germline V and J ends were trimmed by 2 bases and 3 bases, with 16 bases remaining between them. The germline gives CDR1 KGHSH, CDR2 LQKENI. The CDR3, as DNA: TGTGCCAGCTCACCAACACAGGCCCCCCAGGACTATGGCTACACCTTC. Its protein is CASSPTQAPQDYGYTF.

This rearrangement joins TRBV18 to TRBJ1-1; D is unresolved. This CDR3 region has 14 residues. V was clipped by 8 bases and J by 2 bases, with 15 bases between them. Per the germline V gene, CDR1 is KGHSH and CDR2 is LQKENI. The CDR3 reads CASRVGPANTEAFF. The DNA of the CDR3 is TGTGCCAGCCGGGTCGGGCCTGCTAACACTGAAGCTTTCTTT.

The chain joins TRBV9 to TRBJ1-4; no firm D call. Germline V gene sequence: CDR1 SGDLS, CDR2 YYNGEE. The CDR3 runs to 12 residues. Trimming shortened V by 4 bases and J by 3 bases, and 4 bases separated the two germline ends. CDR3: CASSPPNEKLFF. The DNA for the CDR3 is TGTGCCAGCAGCCCGCCTAATGAAAAACTGTTTTTT. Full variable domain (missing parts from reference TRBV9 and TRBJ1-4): DSGVTQTPKHLITATGQRVTLRCSPRSGDLSVYWYQQSLDQGLQFLIQYYNGEERAKGNILERFSAQQFPDLHSELNLSSLELGDSALYFCASSPPNEKLFFGSGTQLSVL.

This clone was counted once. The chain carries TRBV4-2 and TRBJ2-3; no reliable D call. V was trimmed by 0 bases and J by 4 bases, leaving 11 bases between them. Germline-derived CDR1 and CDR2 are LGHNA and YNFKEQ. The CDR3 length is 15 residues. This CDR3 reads CASSQDLDSSDTQYF. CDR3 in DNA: TGTGCCAGCAGCCAAGATTTGGATAGCTCAGATACGCAGTATTTT.

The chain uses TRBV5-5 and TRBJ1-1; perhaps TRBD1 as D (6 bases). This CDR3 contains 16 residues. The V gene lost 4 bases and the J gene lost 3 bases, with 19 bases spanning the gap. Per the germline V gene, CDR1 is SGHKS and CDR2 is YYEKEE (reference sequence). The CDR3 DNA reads TGTGCCAGCAGCCCCGGTCCACGGGGGCAGGACACTGAAGCTTTCTTT. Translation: CASSPGPRGQDTEAFF.

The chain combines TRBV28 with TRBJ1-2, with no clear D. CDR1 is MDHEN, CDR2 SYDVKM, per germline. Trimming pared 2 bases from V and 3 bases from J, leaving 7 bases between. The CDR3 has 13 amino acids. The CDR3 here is CASSLGIYYGYTF. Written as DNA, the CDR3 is TGTGCCAGCAGTTTAGGAATCTACTATGGCTACACCTTC.

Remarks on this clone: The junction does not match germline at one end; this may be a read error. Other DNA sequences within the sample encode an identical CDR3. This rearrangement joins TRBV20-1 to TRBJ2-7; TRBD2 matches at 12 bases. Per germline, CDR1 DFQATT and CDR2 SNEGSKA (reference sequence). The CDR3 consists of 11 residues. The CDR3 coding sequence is TGTAGTACCGGGACTAGCGGGCCGCAGTACTTC. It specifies CSTGTSGPQYF.

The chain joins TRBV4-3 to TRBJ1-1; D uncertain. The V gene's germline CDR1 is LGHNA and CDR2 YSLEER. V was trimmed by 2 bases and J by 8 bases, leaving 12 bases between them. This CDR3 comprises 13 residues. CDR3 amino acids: CASSQLVFWEAFF. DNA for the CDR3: TGCGCCAGCAGCCAATTGGTTTTTTGGGAAGCTTTCTTT.

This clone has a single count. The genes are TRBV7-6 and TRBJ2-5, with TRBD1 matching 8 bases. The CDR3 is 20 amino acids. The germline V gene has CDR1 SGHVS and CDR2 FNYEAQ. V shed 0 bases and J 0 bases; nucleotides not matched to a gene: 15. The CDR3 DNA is TGTGCCAGCAGCTTAGCAGTACCCCGCTCCGGGACAGGTCACCAAGAGACCCAGTACTTC. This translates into CASSLAVPRSGTGHQETQYF.

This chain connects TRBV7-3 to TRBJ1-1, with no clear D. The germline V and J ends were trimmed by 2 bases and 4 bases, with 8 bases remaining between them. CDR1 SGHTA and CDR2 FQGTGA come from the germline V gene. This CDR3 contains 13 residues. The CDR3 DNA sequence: TGTGCCAGCAGCTTAGAGACGACCACTGAAGCTTTCTTT. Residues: CASSLETTTEAFF.